This TCR beta chain was captured by sequencing in a study of CD8 T cells in ankylosing spondylitis. Germline loops: CDR1 SGDLS, CDR2 YYNGEE. J was trimmed by 1 base and V by 3 bases; bases with no gene match: 9. CDR3 size: 18 residues. This clonotype has a count of ten or more. Each CDR3 protein gets one entry after TCRdb re-called the 5' RACE reads with MiXCR. Of some 6,000 distinct CDR3 sequences detected, approximately 2.3% appear once; the ten largest clones hold about 51%. This receptor was identified in a male donor with ankylosing spondylitis or in good health (not recorded which). This rearrangement joins TRBV9 to TRBJ2-1, with 11 nucleotides matching TRBD2. Sequenced sample: blood, either unsorted or a sorted T cell fraction (not recorded which). CDR3 region: CASSEDLRLAGSYNEQFF. The CDR3 coding sequence is TGTGCCAGCAGCGAAGACCTCAGACTAGCGGGGTCCTACAATGAGCAGTTCTTC.